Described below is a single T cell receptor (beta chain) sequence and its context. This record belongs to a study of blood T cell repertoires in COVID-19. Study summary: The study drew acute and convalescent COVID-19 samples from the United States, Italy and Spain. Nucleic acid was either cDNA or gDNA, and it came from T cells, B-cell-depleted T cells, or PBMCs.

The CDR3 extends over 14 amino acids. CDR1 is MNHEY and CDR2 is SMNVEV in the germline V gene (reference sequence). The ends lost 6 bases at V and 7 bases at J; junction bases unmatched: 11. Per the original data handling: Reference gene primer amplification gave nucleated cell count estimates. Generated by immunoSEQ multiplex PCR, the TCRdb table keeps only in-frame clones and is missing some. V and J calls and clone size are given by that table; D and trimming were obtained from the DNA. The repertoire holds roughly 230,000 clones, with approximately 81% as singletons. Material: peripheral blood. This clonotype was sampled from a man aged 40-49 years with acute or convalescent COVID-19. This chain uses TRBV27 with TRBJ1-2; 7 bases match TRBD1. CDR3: CASRRPGTETGYTF. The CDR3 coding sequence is TGTGCCAGCAGACGTCCCGGGACAGAGACTGGCTACACCTTC.